This TCR beta chain was sequenced for a study of CD8 T cells in ankylosing spondylitis. As for this clonotype: Its specificity is unknown.

General study results and limits: In ankylosing spondylitis patients, matched synovial fluid reportedly showed significant enrichment of disease-linked clones. Disease-linked clones bore a CD8+ phenotype and were relatively rare in peripheral blood. The study identified a TCR beta motif of eight highly homologous variants that appeared characteristic of ankylosing spondylitis blood.

TCR beta libraries were made by quantitative 5'-RACE with molecular barcodes. Each CDR3 protein is one row after TCRdb ran MiXCR on the 5' RACE reads. The sample contains a few hundred thousand distinct CDR3 sequences, around 20% of which appear only once. The CDR3 extends over 12 amino acids. Germline CDR1 is GTSNPN and CDR2 is SVGIG (reference sequence). The junction had 1 base not matched to a gene; V was cut back by 5 bases and J by 1 base. The sequenced material came from blood, either unsorted or a sorted T cell fraction (not recorded which). This TCR was sampled from a male donor with ankylosing spondylitis. This chain links TRBV30 with TRBJ1-1, with TRBD1 matching over 7 bases. In nucleotides, the CDR3 is TGTGCCTGGGGACAGGCGAACACTGAAGCTTTCTTT. Translation gives CAWGQANTEAFF.